This record concerns one T cell receptor (beta chain) sequence. The sample originates from a study of blood T cell repertoires in COVID-19. As for the study in general: T cells, B-cell-depleted T cells, or PBMCs supplied cDNA or gDNA.

Germline V CDR1 and CDR2: SGHDT, YYEEEE. With 3 bases clipped from V and 7 bases from J, the junction kept 5 bases outside the gene matches. The CDR3 is 15 residues long. Repertoires were generated with immunoSEQ multiplex PCR, while TCRdb's copy carries only in-frame clones and drops some. The sample contains some 270,000 clones, approximately 86% of which appear only once. The TCR comes from a man aged 35 to 55 with active or convalescent COVID-19. Specimen: peripheral blood. The genes are TRBV5-6 and TRBJ2-1; 12 positions match TRBD2. CDR3 sequence (DNA): TGTGCCAGCAGCTGGACCGGGACTAGCGGGAATGAGCAGTTCTTC. It translates to CASSWTGTSGNEQFF.